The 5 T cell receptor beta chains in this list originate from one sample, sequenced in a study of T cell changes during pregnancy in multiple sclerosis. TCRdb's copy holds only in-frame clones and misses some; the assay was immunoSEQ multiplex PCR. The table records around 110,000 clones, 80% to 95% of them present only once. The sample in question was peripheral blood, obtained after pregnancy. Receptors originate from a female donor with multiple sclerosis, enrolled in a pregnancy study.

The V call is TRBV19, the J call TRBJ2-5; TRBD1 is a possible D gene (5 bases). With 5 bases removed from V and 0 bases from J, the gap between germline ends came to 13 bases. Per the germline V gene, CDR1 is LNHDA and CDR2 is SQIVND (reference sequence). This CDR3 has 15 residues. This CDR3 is CASSSSAGYQETQYF. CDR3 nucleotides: TGTGCCAGTAGTTCCTCCGCAGGGTACCAAGAGACCCAGTACTTC.

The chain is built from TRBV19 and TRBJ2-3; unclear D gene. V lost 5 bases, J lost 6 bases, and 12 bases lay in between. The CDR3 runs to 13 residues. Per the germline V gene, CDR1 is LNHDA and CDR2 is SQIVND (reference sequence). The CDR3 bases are TGTGCCAGTAGTTCCCGAGTTACGGATACGCAGTATTTT. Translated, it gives CASSSRVTDTQYF.

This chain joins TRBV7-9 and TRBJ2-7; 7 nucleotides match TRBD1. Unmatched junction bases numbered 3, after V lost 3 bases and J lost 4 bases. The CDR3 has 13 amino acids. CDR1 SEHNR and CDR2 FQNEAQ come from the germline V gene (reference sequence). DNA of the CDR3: TGTGCCAGCAGCTTGACAGGGCAGTACGAGCAGTACTTC. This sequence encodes CASSLTGQYEQYF.

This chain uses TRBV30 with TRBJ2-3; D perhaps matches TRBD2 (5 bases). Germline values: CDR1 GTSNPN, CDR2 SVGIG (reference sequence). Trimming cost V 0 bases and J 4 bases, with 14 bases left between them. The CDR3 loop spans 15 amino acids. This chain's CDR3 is CAWSVGSSRPDTQYF. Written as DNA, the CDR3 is TGTGCCTGGAGTGTAGGGTCTAGCCGGCCAGATACGCAGTATTTT. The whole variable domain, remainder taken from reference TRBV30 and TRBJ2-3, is SQTIHQWPATLVQPVGSPLSLECTVEGTSNPNLYWYRQAAGRGLQLLFYSVGIGQISSEVPQNLSASRPQDRQFILSSKKLLLSDSGFYLCAWSVGSSRPDTQYFGPGTRLTVL.

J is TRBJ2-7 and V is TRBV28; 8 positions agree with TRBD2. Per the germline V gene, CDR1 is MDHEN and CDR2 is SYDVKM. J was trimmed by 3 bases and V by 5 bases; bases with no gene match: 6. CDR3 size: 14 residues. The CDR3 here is CASSTTSVSYEQYF. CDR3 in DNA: TGTGCCAGCAGTACGACTAGCGTCAGCTACGAGCAGTACTTC.